The 11 T cell receptor beta chains below were found in one sample sequenced in a study of blood T cell repertoires in COVID-19. Assay used: immunoSEQ multiplex PCR; TCRdb lists only in-frame clones, some missing. The sample contains about 210,000 clones, 83% of which appear only once. What was sequenced was peripheral blood. These receptors all stem from a woman aged 40-49 years with active or convalescent COVID-19.

The gene calls are TRBV19 and TRBJ2-3; TRBD1 matches 7 bases. The V and J ends lost 3 bases and 4 bases, in that order; junction bases with no gene match: 4. CDR3 length: 14 residues. Germline assignment: CDR1 LNHDA and CDR2 SQIVND (reference sequence). CDR3 coding DNA: TGTGCCAGTAGTATTTCCGGGACAGCAGATACGCAGTATTTT. It specifies CASSISGTADTQYF.

Comment on this clone: Other DNA variants within this sample encode the same CDR3. The chain recombines TRBV5-1 with TRBJ1-3; D possibly corresponds to TRBD1 (5 bases). Trimming took 1 base from V and 0 from J, leaving 8 bases between them. Germline assignment: CDR1 SGHRS and CDR2 YFSETQ. The CDR3 sequence is 15 residues long. The CDR3 coding sequence is TGCGCCAGCAGCTTGACAGGTCTCTCTGGAAACACCATATATTTT. This translates into CASSLTGLSGNTIYF. Supplemented by reference TRBV5-1 and TRBJ1-3, the full variable domain reads KAGVTQTPRYLIKTRGQQVTLSCSPISGHRSVSWYQQTPGQGLQFLFEYFSETQRNKGNFPGRFSGRQFSNSRSEMNVSTLELGDSALYLCASSLTGLSGNTIYFGEGSWLTVV.

This chain joins TRBV7-2 and TRBJ1-6; TRBD1 matches 8 bases. CDR3 size: 18 residues. Trimming at V came to 1 base and at J to 4 bases, leaving 9 bases not matched to a gene. The germline V gene encodes CDR1 SGHTA and CDR2 FQGNSA. The DNA for the CDR3 is TGTGCCAGCAGCTTAGAAACTGGGTACAGGGGGTATAATTCACCCCTCCACTTT. It codes for CASSLETGYRGYNSPLHF.

The CDR3 is CATLGEGDYGYTF. For the CDR3, the DNA is TGTGCCACCCTGGGGGAGGGAGACTATGGCTACACCTTC. The chain carries TRBV19 and TRBJ1-2, with TRBD1 as a possible D gene (5 bases). Per the germline V gene, CDR1 is LNHDA and CDR2 is SQIVND (reference sequence). CDR3 size: 13 residues. V lost 10 bases, J lost 3 bases, and 15 bases lay in between.

This chain uses TRBV24-1 with TRBJ2-6, with D perhaps TRBD1 (6 bases). The germline V gene encodes CDR1 KGHDR and CDR2 SFDVKD. This CDR3 is built from 15 residues. V lost 3 bases and J lost 2, with 7 bases in between. CDR3 sequence: CATSDEGAGANVLTF. CDR3 in DNA: TGTGCCACCAGTGATGAGGGGGCTGGGGCCAACGTCCTGACTTTC.

In regard to this clone: The same CDR3 also results from other DNA sequences found in this sample. The chain couples TRBV4-3 to TRBJ1-1; TRBD1 might be the D (6 bases). Deletions cut 3 bases from V and 3 bases from J, with 11 bases between. The germline V gene has CDR1 LGHNA and CDR2 YSLEER. This CDR3 has 14 amino acids. CDR3 coding DNA: TGCGCCAGCAGCCAGGACTCAGGGGACACTGAAGCTTTCTTT. Protein product: CASSQDSGDTEAFF.

The rearrangement joins TRBV6-5 to TRBJ1-4; D is undetermined. This CDR3 contains 15 residues. The germline gives CDR1 MNHEY, CDR2 SVGAGI. The V gene lost 0 bases and the J gene lost 7 bases, with 12 bases spanning the gap. Written as DNA, the CDR3 is TGTGCCAGCAGTTACTCCTCGGGGAGGGCTGAAAAACTGTTTTTT. Protein: CASSYSSGRAEKLFF.

The J gene is TRBJ2-6, the V gene TRBV5-6; the D is unclear. Germline values: CDR1 SGHDT, CDR2 YYEEEE. Trimming took off 2 bases at V and 0 bases at J, with 6 bases between the two ends. The CDR3 contains 15 residues. The CDR3 is CASSFYRSGANVLTF. CDR3 sequence (DNA): TGTGCCAGCAGCTTCTATCGCTCTGGGGCCAACGTCCTGACTTTC.

The table lists this clone with a few counts. The rearrangement joins TRBV9 to TRBJ2-1, with TRBD1 matching 7 bases. V trimming: 1 base; J trimming: 4 bases; junction bases outside the gene matches: 14. The CDR3 is 18 amino acids. Germline CDR1 reads SGDLS; CDR2 reads YYNGEE. The CDR3 loop is CASSVLAVPGQRYNEQFF. DNA for the CDR3: TGTGCCAGCAGCGTACTTGCTGTTCCGGGACAGAGGTACAATGAGCAGTTCTTC.

With regard to this clone: This sample also contains other DNA sequences that code for the same CDR3. This sequence joins TRBV4-2 and TRBJ1-5; D unclear. This CDR3 region has 13 residues. Germline CDR1 reads LGHNA; CDR2 reads YNFKEQ. V was shortened by 0 bases and J by 5 bases, with 5 bases between the two germline ends. Written as DNA, the CDR3 is TGTGCCAGCAGCCAAGATCGGGATCAGCCCCAGCATTTT. Encoded protein: CASSQDRDQPQHF.

This clone was seen a handful of times. CDR3 residues: CASSPGQHEAFF. CDR3 DNA sequence: TGTGCCAGCAGCCCGGGACAGCATGAAGCTTTCTTT. This chain joins TRBV25-1 and TRBJ1-1; 7 bases align to TRBD1. The CDR3 covers 12 residues. V was clipped by 6 bases and J by 7 bases; unmatched bases: 5. Germline values: CDR1 MGHDK, CDR2 SYGVNS.